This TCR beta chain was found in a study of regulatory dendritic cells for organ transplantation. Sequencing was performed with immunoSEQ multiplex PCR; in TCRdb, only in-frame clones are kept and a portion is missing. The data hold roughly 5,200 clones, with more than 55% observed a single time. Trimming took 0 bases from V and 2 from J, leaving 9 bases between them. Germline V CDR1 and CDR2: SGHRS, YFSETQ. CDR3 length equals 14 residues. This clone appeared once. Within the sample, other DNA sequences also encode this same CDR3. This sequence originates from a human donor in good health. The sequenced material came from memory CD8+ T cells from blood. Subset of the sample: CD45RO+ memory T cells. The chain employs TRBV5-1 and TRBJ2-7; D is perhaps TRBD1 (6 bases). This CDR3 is CASSLGPGAYEQYF. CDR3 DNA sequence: TGCGCCAGCAGCTTGGGTCCAGGGGCCTACGAGCAGTACTTC.